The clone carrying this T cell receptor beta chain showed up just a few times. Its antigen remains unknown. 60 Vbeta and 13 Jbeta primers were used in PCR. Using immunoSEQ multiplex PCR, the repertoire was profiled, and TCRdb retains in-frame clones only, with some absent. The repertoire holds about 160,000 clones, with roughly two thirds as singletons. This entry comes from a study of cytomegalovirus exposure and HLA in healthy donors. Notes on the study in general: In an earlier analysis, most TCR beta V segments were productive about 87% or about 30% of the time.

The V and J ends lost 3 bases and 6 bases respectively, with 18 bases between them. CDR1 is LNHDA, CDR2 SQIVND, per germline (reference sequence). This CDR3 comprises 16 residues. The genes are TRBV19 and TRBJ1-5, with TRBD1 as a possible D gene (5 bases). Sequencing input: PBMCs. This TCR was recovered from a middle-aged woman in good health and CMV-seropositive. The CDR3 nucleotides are TGTGCCAGTAGTATTGAGGGAACGGGGGGGGGTCAGCCCCAGCATTTT. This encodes CASSIEGTGGGQPQHF. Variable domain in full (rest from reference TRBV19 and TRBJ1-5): DGGITQSPKYLFRKEGQNVTLSCEQNLNHDAMYWYRQDPGQGLRLIYYSQIVNDFQKGDIAEGYSVSREKKESFPLTVTSAQKNPTAFYLCASSIEGTGGGQPQHFGDGTRLSIL.